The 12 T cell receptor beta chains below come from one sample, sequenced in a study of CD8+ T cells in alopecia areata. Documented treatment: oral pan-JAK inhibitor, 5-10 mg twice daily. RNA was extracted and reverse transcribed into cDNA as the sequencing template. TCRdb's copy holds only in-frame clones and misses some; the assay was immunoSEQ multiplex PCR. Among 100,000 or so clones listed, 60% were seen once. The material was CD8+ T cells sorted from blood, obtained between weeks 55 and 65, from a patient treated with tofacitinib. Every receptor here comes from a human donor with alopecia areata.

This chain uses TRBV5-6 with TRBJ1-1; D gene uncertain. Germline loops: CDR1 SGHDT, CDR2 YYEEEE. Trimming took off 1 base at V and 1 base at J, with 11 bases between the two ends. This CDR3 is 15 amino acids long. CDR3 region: CASSLMGSSNTEAFF. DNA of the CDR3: TGTGCCAGCAGCTTGATGGGGAGCTCGAACACTGAAGCTTTCTTT. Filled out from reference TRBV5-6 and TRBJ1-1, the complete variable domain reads DAGVTQSPTHLIKTRGQQVTLRCSPKSGHDTVSWYQQALGQGPQFIFQYYEEEERQRGNFPDRFSGHQFPNYSSELNVNALLLGDSALYLCASSLMGSSNTEAFFGQGTRLTVV.

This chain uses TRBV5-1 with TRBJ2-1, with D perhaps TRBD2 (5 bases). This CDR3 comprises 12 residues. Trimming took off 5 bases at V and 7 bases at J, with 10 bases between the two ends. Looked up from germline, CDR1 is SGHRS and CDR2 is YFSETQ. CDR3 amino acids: CASRVASNEQFF. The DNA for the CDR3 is TGCGCCAGCAGGGTAGCGTCGAATGAGCAGTTCTTC.

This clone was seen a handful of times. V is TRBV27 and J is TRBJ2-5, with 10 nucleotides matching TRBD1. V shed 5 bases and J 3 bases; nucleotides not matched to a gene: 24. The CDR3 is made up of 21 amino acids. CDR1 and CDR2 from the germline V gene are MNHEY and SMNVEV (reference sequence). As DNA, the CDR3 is TGTGCCAGCAGTGAGACAGGGGGCGCCGGTAGTTTTTCCTTGGTAGAAGAGACCCAGTACTTC. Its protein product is CASSETGGAGSFSLVEETQYF.

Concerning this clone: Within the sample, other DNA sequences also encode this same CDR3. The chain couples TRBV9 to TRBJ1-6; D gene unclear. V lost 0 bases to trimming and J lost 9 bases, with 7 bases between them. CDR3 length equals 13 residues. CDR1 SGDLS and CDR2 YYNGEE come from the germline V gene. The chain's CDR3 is CASSVDIPSPLHF. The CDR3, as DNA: TGTGCCAGCAGCGTAGACATCCCTTCACCCCTCCACTTT.

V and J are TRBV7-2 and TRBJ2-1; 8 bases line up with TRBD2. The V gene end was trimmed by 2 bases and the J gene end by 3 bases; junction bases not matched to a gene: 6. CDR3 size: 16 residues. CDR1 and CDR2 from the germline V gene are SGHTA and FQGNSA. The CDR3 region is CASSLSRGAYYNEQFF. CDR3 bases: TGTGCCAGCAGCTTATCGCGGGGGGCCTACTACAATGAGCAGTTCTTC.

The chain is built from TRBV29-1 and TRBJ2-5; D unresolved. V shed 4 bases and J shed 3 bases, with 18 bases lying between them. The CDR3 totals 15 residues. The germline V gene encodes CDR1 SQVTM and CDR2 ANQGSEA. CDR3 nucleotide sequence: TGCAGCGTTGTGTTCTTGTTTGGGCTGGAAGAGACCCAGTACTTC. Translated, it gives CSVVFLFGLEETQYF.

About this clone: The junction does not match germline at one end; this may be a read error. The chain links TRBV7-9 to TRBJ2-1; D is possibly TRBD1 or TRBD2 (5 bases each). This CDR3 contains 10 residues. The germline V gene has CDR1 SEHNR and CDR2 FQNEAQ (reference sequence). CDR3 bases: TGTGCCAGCAGCCAAGGGACCGAACTCTTC. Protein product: CASSQGTELF.

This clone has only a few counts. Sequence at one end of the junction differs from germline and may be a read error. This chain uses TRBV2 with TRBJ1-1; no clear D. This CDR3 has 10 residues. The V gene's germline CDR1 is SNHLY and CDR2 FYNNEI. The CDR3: CASIENEAFF. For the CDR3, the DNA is TGTGCCAGCATTGAAAATGAAGCTTTCTTT.

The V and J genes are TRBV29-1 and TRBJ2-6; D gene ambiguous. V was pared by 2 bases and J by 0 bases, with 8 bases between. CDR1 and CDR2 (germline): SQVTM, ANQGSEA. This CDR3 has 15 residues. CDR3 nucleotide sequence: TGCAGCGTTGAACGGAGTACCTCTGGGGCCAACGTCCTGACTTTC. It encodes CSVERSTSGANVLTF.

The DNA of the CDR3 is TGCAGTGCTAGGTTCGCACAGGAAGCTTTCTTT. Translation gives CSARFAQEAFF. The V call is TRBV20-1, the J call TRBJ1-1; unclear D gene. The CDR3 length is 11 residues. Per germline, CDR1 DFQATT and CDR2 SNEGSKA (reference sequence). V was pared by 3 bases and J by 8 bases, with 10 bases between.

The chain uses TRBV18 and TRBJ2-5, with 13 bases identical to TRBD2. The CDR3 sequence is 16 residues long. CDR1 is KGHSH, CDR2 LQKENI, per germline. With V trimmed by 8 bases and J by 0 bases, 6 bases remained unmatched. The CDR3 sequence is CASRTSGGLNQETQYF. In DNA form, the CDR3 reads TGTGCCAGCCGGACTAGCGGGGGCCTGAACCAAGAGACCCAGTACTTC.

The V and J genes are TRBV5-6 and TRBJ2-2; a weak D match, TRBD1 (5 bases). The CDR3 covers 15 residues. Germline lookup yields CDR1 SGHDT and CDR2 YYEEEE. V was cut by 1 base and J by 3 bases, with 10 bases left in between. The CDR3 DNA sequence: TGTGCCAGCAGCTTGAACAGGAATCACACCGGGGAGCTGTTTTTT. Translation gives CASSLNRNHTGELFF.